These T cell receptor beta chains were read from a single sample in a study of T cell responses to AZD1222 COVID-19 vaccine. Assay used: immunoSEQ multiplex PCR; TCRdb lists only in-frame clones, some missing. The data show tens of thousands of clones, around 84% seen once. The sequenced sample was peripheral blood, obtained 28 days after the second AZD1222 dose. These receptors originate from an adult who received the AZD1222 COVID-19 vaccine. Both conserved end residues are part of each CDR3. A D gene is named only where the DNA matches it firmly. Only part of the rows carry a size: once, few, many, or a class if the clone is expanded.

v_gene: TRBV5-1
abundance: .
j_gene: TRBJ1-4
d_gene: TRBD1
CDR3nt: TGCGCCAGCAGCTCATACAGGGGTCGGGAGGAAAAACTGTTTTTT
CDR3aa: CASSSYRGREEKLFF

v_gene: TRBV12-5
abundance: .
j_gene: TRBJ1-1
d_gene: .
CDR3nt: TGTGCTAGTGGTTTGGGGAAAGGAGCTTTCTTT
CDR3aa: CASGLGKGAFF

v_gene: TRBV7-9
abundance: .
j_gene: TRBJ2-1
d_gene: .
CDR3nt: TGTGCCAGCAGCCGGCCTGGCCTCACACCCAACAATGAGCAGTTCTTC
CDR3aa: CASSRPGLTPNNEQFF

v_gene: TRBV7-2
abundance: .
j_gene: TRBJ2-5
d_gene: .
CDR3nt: TGTGCCAGCAGCTTAGTGGCAGATAGGCGGGAGACCCAGTACTTC
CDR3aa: CASSLVADRRETQYF

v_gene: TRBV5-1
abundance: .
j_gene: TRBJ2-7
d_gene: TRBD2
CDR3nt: TGCGCCAGCAGCGGGCCCGGGACTAGCCTTACCTACGAGCAGTACTTC
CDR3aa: CASSGPGTSLTYEQYF

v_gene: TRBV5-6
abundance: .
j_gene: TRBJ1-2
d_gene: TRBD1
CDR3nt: TGTGCCAGCAGCGCGTGGACCGGGACAGGGTATGGCTACACCTTC
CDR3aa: CASSAWTGTGYGYTF

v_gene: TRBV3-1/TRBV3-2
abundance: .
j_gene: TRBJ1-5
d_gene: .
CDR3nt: TGTGCCAGCAGCCCAGGGCCTGACAGCAATCAGCCCCAGCATTTT
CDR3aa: CASSPGPDSNQPQHF

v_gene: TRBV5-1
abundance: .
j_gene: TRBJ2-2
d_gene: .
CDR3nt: TGCGCCAGCAGCTTGAGAGGGGTGAACACCGGGGAGCTGTTTTTT
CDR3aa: CASSLRGVNTGELFF

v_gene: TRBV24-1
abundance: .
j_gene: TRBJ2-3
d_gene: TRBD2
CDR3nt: TGTGCCACCAGTGATCGGACTAGCGGGGGCCTAAGCACAGATACGCAGTATTTT
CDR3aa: CATSDRTSGGLSTDTQYF

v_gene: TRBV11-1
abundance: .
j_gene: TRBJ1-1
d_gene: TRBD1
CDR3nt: TGTGCCAGCAGCAGAGTGGACAGGCTGCGCACTGAAGCTTTCTTT
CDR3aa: CASSRVDRLRTEAFF

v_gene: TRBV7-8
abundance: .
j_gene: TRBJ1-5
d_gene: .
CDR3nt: TGTGCCAGCAGCTTAGCAGTAGGGGGGAATCAGCCCCAGCATTTT
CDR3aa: CASSLAVGGNQPQHF

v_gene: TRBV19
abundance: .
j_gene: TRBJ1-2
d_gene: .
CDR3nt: TGTGCCAGTAGTCCTATCGGGAGTGACTATGGCTACACCTTC
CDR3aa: CASSPIGSDYGYTF

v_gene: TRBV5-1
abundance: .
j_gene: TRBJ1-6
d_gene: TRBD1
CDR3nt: TGCGCCAGCAGCCCTAGACAGGGTTCAGATAATTCACCCCTCCACTTT
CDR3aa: CASSPRQGSDNSPLHF

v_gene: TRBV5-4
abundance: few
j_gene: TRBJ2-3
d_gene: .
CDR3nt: TGTGCCAGCAGCTTGCGGTCGGGAGAACAGTATTTT
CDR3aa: CASSLRSGEQYF

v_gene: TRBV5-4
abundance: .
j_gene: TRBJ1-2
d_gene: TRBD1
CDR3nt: TGTGCCAGCAGCGTACTAGGACAGGGAAACTATGGCTACACCTTC
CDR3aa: CASSVLGQGNYGYTF

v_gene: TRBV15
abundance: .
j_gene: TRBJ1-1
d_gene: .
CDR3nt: TGTGCCACCGGCGAGGGCACGGAAGCTTTCTTT
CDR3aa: CATGEGTEAFF

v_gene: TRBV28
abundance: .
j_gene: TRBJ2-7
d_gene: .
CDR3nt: TGTGCCAGCAGAACCCCCGTCGACATCTACGAGCAGTACTTC
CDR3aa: CASRTPVDIYEQYF

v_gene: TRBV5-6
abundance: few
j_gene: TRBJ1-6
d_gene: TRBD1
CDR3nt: TGTGCCAGCAGCTCGGACAGGGGGCGGTACGGGAATAATTCACCCCTCCACTTT
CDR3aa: CASSSDRGRYGNNSPLHF

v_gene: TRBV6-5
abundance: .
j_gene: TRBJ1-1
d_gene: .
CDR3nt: TGTGCCAGCAGTTACTCGAAAAGGCGGGGTCCACCCAGAGCTTTCTTT
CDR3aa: CASSYSKRRGPPRAFF

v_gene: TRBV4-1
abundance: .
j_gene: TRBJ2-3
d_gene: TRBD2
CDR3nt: TGCGCCAGCAGCCAAGAAGGCGGGAGGAGGGCAGATACGCAGTATTTT
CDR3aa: CASSQEGGRRADTQYF

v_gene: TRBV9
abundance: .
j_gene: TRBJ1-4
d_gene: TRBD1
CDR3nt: TGTGCCAGCACCCAATGGGGATCCCGGGACAGCTTTACAACTAATGAAAAACTGTTTTTT
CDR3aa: CASTQWGSRDSFTTNEKLFF

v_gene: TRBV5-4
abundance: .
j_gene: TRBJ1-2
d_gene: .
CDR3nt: TGTGCCAGCAGCTTGGGAGGTAACCTTTATGGCTACACCTTC
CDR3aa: CASSLGGNLYGYTF

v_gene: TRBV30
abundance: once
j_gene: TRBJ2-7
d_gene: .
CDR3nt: TGTGCCTGGGCCCATTTTGGGGGATCCTACGAGCAGTACTTC
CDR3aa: CAWAHFGGSYEQYF

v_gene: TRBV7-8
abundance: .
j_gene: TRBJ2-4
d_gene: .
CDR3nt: TGTGCCAGCAGCGAACCTAGGGGAAACATTCAGTACTTC
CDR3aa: CASSEPRGNIQYF

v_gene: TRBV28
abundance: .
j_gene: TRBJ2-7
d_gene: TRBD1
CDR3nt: TGTGCCAGCTGCTACCCGGGGACAGGGTCCCTAATGGAGCAGTACTTC
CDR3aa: CASCYPGTGSLMEQYF